Listed below are T cell receptor beta chains from one sample, sequenced in a study of spatial heterogeneity in lung cancer. TCRdb ran MiXCR on the 5' RACE reads and lists one entry per CDR3 protein. The sample carries tens of thousands of distinct CDR3 sequences, more than 10% recorded once. The material was PBMCs, obtained at surgery. These receptors all stem from a male donor with early-stage non-small cell lung cancer. The conserved cysteine and the conserved F or W are not part of the CDR3 here. Fields, in order: V gene, J gene, CDR3 protein.

V: TRBV9
J: TRBJ1-2
CDR3: ASSPRDRELNYGYT

V: TRBV11-3
J: TRBJ2-2
CDR3: ASSADDAGELF

V: TRBV29-1
J: TRBJ2-2
CDR3: SVVTTGNTGELF

V: TRBV6-1
J: TRBJ1-2
CDR3: ASSRQGNYGYT

V: TRBV4-3
J: TRBJ2-7
CDR3: ASSQDRQSSYEQY

V: TRBV5-1
J: TRBJ2-5
CDR3: ASSARTSGRFLQETQY

V: TRBV6-5
J: TRBJ2-1
CDR3: ASSTGGQWEQF

V: TRBV28
J: TRBJ2-2
CDR3: ASTHGGGTRSGELF

V: TRBV20-1
J: TRBJ1-2
CDR3: SANRGTYGYT

V: TRBV30
J: TRBJ1-2
CDR3: AWSLDSGYGYT

V: TRBV6-6
J: TRBJ1-3
CDR3: ASRARDRGSGNTIY

V: TRBV27
J: TRBJ1-1
CDR3: ASSLFSSGRRMNTEAF

V: TRBV3-1
J: TRBJ1-5
CDR3: ASSQNRDSNQPQH

V: TRBV10-3
J: TRBJ1-2
CDR3: AISRDSYGYT

V: TRBV7-6
J: TRBJ2-7
CDR3: ASSFSPPGTSGVPAEQY

V: TRBV3-1
J: TRBJ2-1
CDR3: ASSQLPGLAGNEQF

V: TRBV7-2
J: TRBJ2-7
CDR3: ASSLGGRTPAYEQY

V: TRBV28
J: TRBJ1-3
CDR3: ASSETGYSGNTIY

V: TRBV4-2
J: TRBJ2-2
CDR3: ASSQELGNTGELF

V: TRBV2
J: TRBJ2-2
CDR3: ASSGLAGNTGELF

V: TRBV15
J: TRBJ2-1
CDR3: ATSRAVMNEQF

V: TRBV20-1
J: TRBJ2-3
CDR3: SVEGSGRDTQY

V: TRBV11-2
J: TRBJ1-2
CDR3: ASSLDPAGMYGYT

V: TRBV2
J: TRBJ1-4
CDR3: ASTLNLGEKLF

V: TRBV15
J: TRBJ1-1
CDR3: ATSKSYRMENTEAF

V: TRBV28
J: TRBJ2-3
CDR3: ASSFRQGVTDTQY

V: TRBV14
J: TRBJ2-7
CDR3: ASSQVGQVSYEQY

V: TRBV6-2/TRBV6-3
J: TRBJ2-7
CDR3: ASSFRDRALPTYEQY

V: TRBV6-2/TRBV6-3
J: TRBJ2-1
CDR3: ASSYSRHEQF

V: TRBV20-1
J: TRBJ2-7
CDR3: SAPSGTFAYEQY

V: TRBV7-8
J: TRBJ2-1
CDR3: ASSLAHRQGGF

V: TRBV12-3/TRBV12-4
J: TRBJ1-4
CDR3: ASSLAGSSEKLF

V: TRBV6-2/TRBV6-3
J: TRBJ2-3
CDR3: DSSYSSVLTDTQY

V: TRBV7-9
J: TRBJ1-2
CDR3: ASSFETANYYGYT

V: TRBV24-1
J: TRBJ2-1
CDR3: ATSLSGDNEQF

V: TRBV7-2
J: TRBJ1-3
CDR3: ASSLAGAATGNTIY

V: TRBV29-1
J: TRBJ1-5
CDR3: SVEETGTADRQPQH

V: TRBV5-1
J: TRBJ2-3
CDR3: ASSLEGRLTDTQY

V: TRBV2
J: TRBJ1-5
CDR3: ASSEAHRHFNQPQH

V: TRBV7-2
J: TRBJ1-4
CDR3: ASSLWPPGRSNEKLF

V: TRBV12-3/TRBV12-4
J: TRBJ2-2
CDR3: ASSIGLAGAGELF

V: TRBV10-3
J: TRBJ2-3
CDR3: AISEDRGVNTQY

V: TRBV5-6
J: TRBJ2-7
CDR3: ASSSGTGIEQY

V: TRBV6-2/TRBV6-3
J: TRBJ1-1
CDR3: ATLLAGNTEAF

V: TRBV19
J: TRBJ2-5
CDR3: ASSMSPVGETQY

V: TRBV7-2
J: TRBJ2-5
CDR3: ASSSPYDSAKTQY

V: TRBV4-3
J: TRBJ2-1
CDR3: ASSLQYGGTYNEQF

V: TRBV7-3
J: TRBJ2-5
CDR3: ASSPEAGRAQY

V: TRBV11-2
J: TRBJ2-5
CDR3: ASSFALETQY

V: TRBV20-1
J: TRBJ2-3
CDR3: SARDEQTDTQY

V: TRBV5-1
J: TRBJ1-3
CDR3: ASSIGTSGNTIY

V: TRBV4-3
J: TRBJ2-3
CDR3: ASSQNSGTPSSTDTQY

V: TRBV2
J: TRBJ2-7
CDR3: ASSADRFYEQY

V: TRBV29-1
J: TRBJ2-4
CDR3: SVVSLRGRTSGENIQY

V: TRBV7-9
J: TRBJ2-7
CDR3: ASSNLLGRNNYEQY

V: TRBV18
J: TRBJ1-1
CDR3: ASSPATGGRDTEAF

V: TRBV5-1
J: TRBJ2-1
CDR3: ASSLTTGTSGKVNEQF